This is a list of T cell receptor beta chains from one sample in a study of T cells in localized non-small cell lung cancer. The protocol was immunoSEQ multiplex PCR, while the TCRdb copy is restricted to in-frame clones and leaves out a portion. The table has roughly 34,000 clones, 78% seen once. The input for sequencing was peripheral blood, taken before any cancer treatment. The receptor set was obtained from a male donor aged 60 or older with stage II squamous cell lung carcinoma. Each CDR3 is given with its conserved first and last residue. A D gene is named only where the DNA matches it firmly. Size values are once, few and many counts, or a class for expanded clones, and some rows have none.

TGTGCCAGTAGTCGACGGGTAGCGACGGCCTACGAGCAGTACTTC | CASSRRVATAYEQYF | - | - | TRBJ2-7 | TRBV19
TGTGCCAGCAGTTTACGACAGGGTTTCACCTACGAGCAGTACTTC | CASSLRQGFTYEQYF | - | TRBD1 | TRBJ2-7 | TRBV28
TGTGCCACCAGCAGAGAAAGGCCGGCCAGGGGCCAAAACTACGAGCAGTACTTC | CATSRERPARGQNYEQYF | - | - | TRBJ2-7 | TRBV15
TGTGCCAGCAGCGTAGCTCCTGGACAGGGGACCTATGGCTACACCTTC | CASSVAPGQGTYGYTF | - | TRBD1 | TRBJ1-2 | TRBV9
TGTGCCAGTACGGGGGGACAGGAGAACTACAATGAGCAGTTCTTC | CASTGGQENYNEQFF | - | - | TRBJ2-1 | TRBV2
TGTGCCAGTAGTATAGATCTCAGGGAGCCCCAGCATTTT | CASSIDLREPQHF | - | - | TRBJ1-5 | TRBV19
TGCGCCAGCAGTGAGGTTCCGCGGCGGGAGTCCTACGAGCAGTACTTC | CASSEVPRRESYEQYF | many | TRBD2 | TRBJ2-7 | TRBV10-1
TGTGCCAGCCGAAAAGCGGGATTGGACGAGCAGTACTTC | CASRKAGLDEQYF | - | TRBD2 | TRBJ2-7 | TRBV7-9
TGTGCCAGCAGTTCGACAGCTAACGAGCAGTACTTC | CASSSTANEQYF | few | - | TRBJ2-7 | TRBV2
TGTGCCAGCTCACCCGGGACGGCCTCCTACGAGCAGTACTTC | CASSPGTASYEQYF | - | - | TRBJ2-7 | TRBV18
TGTGCCAGCAGTTACTCGTGGGAGCATAGCAATCAGCCCCAGCATTTT | CASSYSWEHSNQPQHF | - | - | TRBJ1-5 | TRBV6-5
TGCGCCAGCAGCTTGTACCAAGAGACCCAGTACTTC | CASSLYQETQYF | - | - | TRBJ2-5 | TRBV5-1
TGTGCCAGTAGTCTACTAGCGGTATACAATGAGCAGTTCTTC | CASSLLAVYNEQFF | once | TRBD2 | TRBJ2-1 | TRBV19
TGTGCCAGCAGCATTAGCGGGGGGGCAGGAGATACGCAGTATTTT | CASSISGGAGDTQYF | - | TRBD2 | TRBJ2-3 | TRBV7-2
TGTGCCAGCAGTGACCGGGTGAGGGGACTAGCGGGAGCTGCCACGCAGTATTTT | CASSDRVRGLAGAATQYF | - | TRBD2 | TRBJ2-3 | TRBV2
TGTGCCAGCAGTAAAGGTGGACTAGCGGGGGGGTATTACAATGAGCAGTTCTTC | CASSKGGLAGGYYNEQFF | - | TRBD2 | TRBJ2-1 | TRBV28